The clone carrying this T cell receptor beta chain was seen only once. Its antigen is currently unknown. This specimen belongs to a study of shared clonotypes between healthy human individuals. Looking at the study overall: Donors were a couple of women and a few men aged 18 to 49. The study's findings and limits: Having only a few donors restricted how much genetic and exposure-history diversity was captured.

Data came from immunoSEQ multiplex PCR; TCRdb stores just in-frame clones and leaves some out. Of around 2,100,000 clones listed, around 96% are singletons. Trimming removed 1 base from V and 2 bases from J, with 12 bases in between. Germline values: CDR1 SEHNR, CDR2 FQNEAQ (reference sequence). The CDR3 is made up of 15 amino acids. Positively selected for CCR7, the CD45RO-negative cells used as naive CD8 cells excluded terminally differentiated effector memory CD45RA+ cells. The TCR was taken from a man younger than 35 in good health. The rearrangement joins TRBV7-9 to TRBJ2-7; perhaps TRBD1 as D (6 bases). Sequenced sample: naive CD8+ T cells sorted from blood. The CDR3 loop is CASSLDEGVPYEQYF. Here the CDR3 DNA reads TGTGCCAGCAGCTTAGACGAGGGGGTTCCCTACGAGCAGTACTTC.